This TCR beta chain appears in the sequencing data of a study of cytomegalovirus exposure and HLA in healthy donors. Losses at the gene ends were 6 bases for V and 7 bases for J; bases not matched to a gene: 13. Germline V gene lookup returns CDR1 MNHEY and CDR2 SVGAGI. The CDR3 is 15 residues long. In its sample, this clone was seen once. Both 60 Vbeta primers and 13 Jbeta primers went into the PCR. Clones were sequenced by immunoSEQ multiplex PCR, and TCRdb holds only the in-frame ones, with some missing. Here the sample spans tens of thousands of clones, more than 60% being singletons. The source of this sequence is a male donor in good health and CMV-seropositive. The chain employs TRBV6-5 and TRBJ2-7, with TRBD2 matching 9 bases. Sequenced input: PBMCs. The CDR3 region has the DNA TGTGCCAGCAGCCCCCTGGCGGGGGGGCAGAAAGAGCAGTACTTC. It codes for CASSPLAGGQKEQYF.